Listed here are 19 T cell receptor beta chains from one sample, sequenced in a study of Graves' ophthalmopathy and Graves' hyperthyroidism. TCR beta CDR3 amplification used RNA transcripts. HTBI primers primed a first-round RT-PCR, and a second-round multiplex PCR followed. TCRdb reprocessed the multiplex PCR reads with MiXCR, giving one entry per CDR3 protein. The sample lists around 520,000 distinct CDR3 sequences, about 40% seen once, with about 4.2% in the top ten. Sequencing used peripheral blood or thyroid tissue (not recorded which). The receptor set was obtained from an adult man with Graves' hyperthyroidism.

The chain uses TRBV5-1 and TRBJ2-5, with D perhaps assigned TRBD1 or TRBD2 (5 bases each). The CDR3 has 17 residues. CDR1 and CDR2 (germline): SGHRS, YFSETQ. With 7 bases removed from V and 1 base from J, the gap between germline ends came to 23 bases. The CDR3 protein is CASGRDAPPRSQETQYF. The CDR3 DNA reads TGCGCCAGCGGCCGGGACGCCCCTCCGCGATCCCAAGAGACCCAGTACTTC.

This clonotype showed up just a few times. The chain has TRBV19 and TRBJ1-2; the D is unclear. Trimming removed 5 bases from V and 8 bases from J, with 18 bases in between. CDR1 LNHDA and CDR2 SQIVND come from the germline V gene (reference sequence). This CDR3 has 14 amino acids. For the CDR3, the DNA is TGTGCCAGTAGTTCTCTGGCAGCTGATTGGGGCTACACCTTC. This sequence encodes CASSSLAADWGYTF.

There are many counts of this clonotype. The chain joins TRBV7-8 to TRBJ2-6; tentative D call: TRBD2 (6 bases). CDR1 and CDR2 (germline): SGHVS, FQNEAQ. V was pared by 10 bases and J by 4 bases, with 26 bases between. The CDR3 consists of 18 residues. CDR3 DNA sequence: TGTGCCACCCGGGGTGGGACTCAGGCCCTGGAAGGGGCCAACGTCCTGACTTTC. Residues: CATRGGTQALEGANVLTF. Together with reference TRBV7-8 and TRBJ2-6, the CDR3 gives the full variable domain: GAGVSQSPRYKVAKRGQDVALRCDPISGHVSLFWYQQALGQGPEFLTYFQNEAQLDKSGLPSDRFFAERPEGSVSTLKIQRTQQEDSAVYLCATRGGTQALEGANVLTFGAGSRLTVL.

This clonotype was recorded many times. The gene calls are TRBV29-1 and TRBJ2-5, with D perhaps matching TRBD1 or TRBD2 (5 bases each). The germline V gene has CDR1 SQVTM and CDR2 ANQGSEA. This CDR3 comprises 13 residues. CDR3 bases: TGCACCATGAGGGACGTTGGGCAAGAGACCCAGTACTTC. Its protein is CTMRDVGQETQYF.

Concerning this clonotype: Sequence at one end of the junction differs from germline and may be a read error. This chain joins TRBV2 and TRBJ2-2; TRBD1 matches 8 bases. The CDR3 consists of 16 residues. The germline V gene has CDR1 SNHLY and CDR2 FYNNEI. CDR3 coding DNA: TGTGCCATCAGTGAGGAGAGGACAGGGTTAAAGGATGAGCTGTTTTTT. Its protein is CAISEERTGLKDELFF.

The chain links TRBV29-1 to TRBJ2-1; D remains ambiguous. Between the trimmed V and J ends, which lost 4 bases and 4 bases, there was a span of 20 bases. This CDR3 contains 16 residues. Germline V CDR1 and CDR2: SQVTM, ANQGSEA. For the CDR3, the DNA is TGCAGCGTTGTCCCCATGATAGTGGGCTCTTACAATGAGCAGTTCTTC. This sequence encodes CSVVPMIVGSYNEQFF.

This clonotype was recorded many times. The genes are TRBV4-2 and TRBJ1-6; D is uncertain. V was cut by 0 bases and J by 0 bases, with 12 bases left in between. The CDR3 totals 18 residues. Germline assignment: CDR1 LGHNA and CDR2 YNFKEQ. The CDR3 region has the DNA TGTGCCAGCAGCCAAGATGGTGCTATATCCTCCTATAATTCACCCCTCCACTTT. Translated, it gives CASSQDGAISSYNSPLHF.

The chain joins TRBV7-3 to TRBJ1-4; D perhaps matches TRBD1 (6 bases). The V end lost 2 bases, the J end lost 5 bases, and 15 bases lay between the germline ends. Germline CDR1 is SGHTA and CDR2 is FQGTGA. The CDR3 runs to 16 residues. The CDR3 DNA is TGTGCCAGCAGCTTACTATGGGGGGCGTACAATGAAAAACTGTTTTTT. Its translation is CASSLLWGAYNEKLFF. The full variable domain, its missing parts supplied by reference TRBV7-3 and TRBJ1-4, is GAGVSQTPSNKVTEKGKYVELRCDPISGHTALYWYRQSLGQGPEFLIYFQGTGAADDSGLPNDRFFAVRPEGSVSTLKIQRTERGDSAVYLCASSLLWGAYNEKLFFGSGTQLSVL.

The rearrangement links TRBV7-6 to TRBJ1-6; the D is unclear. Per germline, CDR1 SGHVS and CDR2 FNYEAQ. CDR3 length equals 13 residues. V shed 5 bases and J shed 7 bases, with 9 bases lying between them. The CDR3 reads CASSQATNSPLHF. In DNA form, the CDR3 reads TGTGCCAGCAGCCAAGCGACGAATTCACCCCTCCACTTT.

The chain has TRBV28 and TRBJ2-2; 8 nucleotides agree with TRBD2. The V gene's germline CDR1 is MDHEN and CDR2 SYDVKM. The trim removed 2 bases at V and 6 bases at J, leaving 8 bases unmatched. This CDR3 region has 16 residues. The CDR3 DNA reads TGTGCCAGCAGTTTAATTGCGACTAGCGCAGCCGGGGAGCTGTTTTTT. Its translation is CASSLIATSAAGELFF.

This clonotype was picked up many times. CDR3 amino acids: CASSFGGPAGYTF. The DNA for the CDR3 is TGTGCCAGCAGTTTTGGAGGACCGGCGGGCTACACCTTC. V gene TRBV12-3 or TRBV12-4 combines with J gene TRBJ1-2, with D hard to call. The CDR3 totals 13 residues. The V and J ends lost 3 bases and 8 bases respectively, with 13 bases between them.

This clonotype has a count of ten or more. The chain carries TRBV20-1 and TRBJ1-6; D is perhaps TRBD1 (6 bases). The germline V gene has CDR1 DFQATT and CDR2 SNEGSKA (reference sequence). This CDR3 comprises 12 residues. V lost 4 bases and J 13 bases, leaving 14 bases between the germline ends. The CDR3 reads CSATTPGDPLHF. CDR3 coding DNA: TGCAGTGCTACCACACCAGGGGACCCCCTCCACTTT.

This clonotype came up many times. The chain recombines TRBV19 with TRBJ1-5, with D perhaps matching TRBD1 (5 bases). The V gene's germline CDR1 is LNHDA and CDR2 SQIVND (reference sequence). V lost 8 bases to trimming and J lost 2 bases, with 13 bases between them. The CDR3 is 14 residues long. CDR3 loop: CASSPVGGNQPQHF. The CDR3 DNA reads TGTGCCAGTTCTCCCGTGGGGGGCAATCAGCCCCAGCATTTT.

This clonotype occurred many times. The chain is built from TRBV6-6 and TRBJ2-5; TRBD1 agrees at 7 bases. J was trimmed by 5 bases and V by 5 bases; bases with no gene match: 5. Germline CDR1 and CDR2: MNHNY and SVGAGI (reference sequence). CDR3 length equals 13 residues. This CDR3 is CASSPIQGETQYF. CDR3 bases: TGTGCCAGCAGTCCAATACAGGGGGAGACCCAGTACTTC.

The rearrangement links TRBV27 to TRBJ1-2, with D maybe TRBD1 (6 bases). Trimming took off 6 bases at V and 8 bases at J, with 22 bases between the two ends. CDR1 is MNHEY, CDR2 SMNVEV, per germline (reference sequence). The length of the CDR3 is 15 residues. CDR3 sequence (DNA): TGTGCCAGCAGCCTAGGATGGCAGGGGTTTGGAGGCTACACCTTC. Translated, it gives CASSLGWQGFGGYTF.

The sample holds a few counts of this clonotype. V usage is TRBV30 and J usage is TRBJ1-5, with D maybe TRBD1 (6 bases). Germline V lookup: CDR1 GTSNPN, CDR2 SVGIG (reference sequence). Trimming cost V 2 bases and J 7 bases, with 12 bases left between them. This CDR3 is 13 amino acids long. CDR3 region: CAWSSRGGQPQHF. The DNA for the CDR3 is TGTGCCTGGAGTTCGAGGGGGGGCCAGCCCCAGCATTTT.

The chain uses TRBV18 and TRBJ2-7, with D perhaps TRBD1 or TRBD2 (5 bases each). The CDR3 is 14 amino acids. V lost 4 bases, J lost 4 bases, and 14 bases lay in between. CDR1 is KGHSH, CDR2 LQKENI, per germline. CDR3 amino acids: CASSLPGPRYEQYF. In DNA form, the CDR3 reads TGTGCCAGCTCACTACCGGGACCGCGATACGAGCAGTACTTC.

This clonotype showed up many times. The chain uses TRBV25-1 and TRBJ1-5; D remains ambiguous. Germline assignment: CDR1 MGHDK and CDR2 SYGVNS. This CDR3 contains 15 residues. V was cut by 6 bases and J by 0 bases, with 12 bases left in between. The CDR3 sequence: CASSDGKYSNQPQHF. The DNA for the CDR3 is TGTGCCAGCAGCGACGGGAAATATAGCAATCAGCCCCAGCATTTT. Variable domain in full (rest from reference TRBV25-1 and TRBJ1-5): EADIYQTPRYLVIGTGKKITLECSQTMGHDKMYWYQQDPGMELHLIHYSYGVNSTEKGDLSSESTVSRIRTEHFPLTLESARPSHTSQYLCASSDGKYSNQPQHFGDGTRLSIL.

V usage is TRBV24-1 and J usage is TRBJ2-7; TRBD1 agrees at 7 bases. The last part of the DNA fits TRBJ2-5 better; the J call may be wrong. The CDR3 has 16 amino acids. Per germline, CDR1 KGHDR and CDR2 SFDVKD. CDR3 in amino acids: CATSDLGRAGGETQYF. The CDR3 bases are TGTGCCACCAGTGATCTCGGGCGGGCAGGGGGAGAGACCCAGTACTTC.